This T cell receptor beta chain was captured by sequencing in a study of blood T cells in healthy people across ages. Overall study: For every two T cells, template switching captured about one barcoded beta molecule. Findings and limits, study-wide: Changes seen in expanded clonotypes were possibly confounded by donor CMV status left unknown. A greater number of naive CD4+ cells and higher diversity distinguished long-lived donors from aged donors.

Per germline, CDR1 SGHRS and CDR2 YFSETQ. The CDR3 covers 14 residues. With a J-beta primer mix and a sample-barcoded 5' primer, a second PCR ran about 6 to 11 cycles. MiXCR, run by TCRdb on the 5' RACE reads, gives a single entry per CDR3 protein. The top ten clones hold about 13% of a sample with 650,000 or so distinct CDR3 sequences, around 52% of them seen once. In regard to this clonotype: What it binds is unknown. An end of the junction differs from the germline gene, which may be a read error.

In each sample, at least 6.5 million PBMCs were isolated. The sequenced sample consisted of blood. This chain joins TRBV5-1 and TRBJ2-1, with D tentatively TRBD1 or TRBD2 (5 bases each). The receptor was derived from a woman older than 75 in good health. The CDR3 nucleotides read TGCGCCGGCAGCTTGGGGGACGCCTACAATGAGCAGTTCTTC. Translated, it gives CAGSLGDAYNEQFF. The full variable domain, with the rest looked up from reference TRBV5-1 and TRBJ2-1, is KAGVTQTPRYLIKTRGQQVTLSCSPISGHRSVSWYQQTPGQGLQFLFEYFSETQRNKGNFPGRFSGRQFSNSRSEMNVSTLELGDSALYLCAGSLGDAYNEQFFGPGTRLTVL.